This T cell receptor beta chain was captured in a study of blood T cells in healthy people across ages. The use of a sample-barcoded 5' primer and a J-beta primer mix characterized a second PCR of about 7 to 12 cycles. One entry per CDR3 protein, called by TCRdb with MiXCR from the 5' RACE reads. The data hold around 990,000 distinct CDR3 sequences, with roughly two fifths observed a single time. The CDR3 contains 15 residues. Germline assignment: CDR1 SGHDN and CDR2 FVKESK. The V gene lost 4 bases and the J gene lost 7 bases, with 17 bases spanning the gap. The clonotype originates from a man in his late teens or twenties in good health. The source material was blood. This rearrangement joins TRBV14 to TRBJ2-1, with D perhaps matching TRBD1 (6 bases). This chain's CDR3 is CASSPYMGAENEQFF. CDR3 nucleotide sequence: TGTGCCAGCAGCCCTTATATGGGGGCCGAAAATGAGCAGTTCTTC.